This T cell receptor beta chain was observed in a study of cytomegalovirus exposure and HLA in healthy donors. Regarding the study as a whole: The investigators catalogued 164 TCR beta chains as cytomegalovirus-associated. First-cohort TCR clusters tended to co-occur in the 130 or so validation repertoires, a later analysis found.

Separate from the roughly 700-subject first cohort, the approximately 120-subject validation cohort was the one that the donors belonged to. About this clone: Its antigen is still unknown.

V was trimmed by 6 bases and J by 1 base, leaving 10 bases between them. This CDR3 is 13 amino acids long. Germline V CDR1 and CDR2: LNHDA, SQIVND (reference sequence). TCRdb's table, derived via immunoSEQ multiplex PCR, lists solely in-frame clones and lacks some. This table holds 80,000 to 100,000 clones, approximately 91% found once. Sequencing input: PBMCs. This TCR derives from a man younger than 45 in good health and CMV-seronegative. The chain joins TRBV19 to TRBJ2-7, with no clear D. The CDR3 DNA reads TGTGCCAGTAGCCTGACGGGTTCCTACGAGCAGTACTTC. This codes for CASSLTGSYEQYF.